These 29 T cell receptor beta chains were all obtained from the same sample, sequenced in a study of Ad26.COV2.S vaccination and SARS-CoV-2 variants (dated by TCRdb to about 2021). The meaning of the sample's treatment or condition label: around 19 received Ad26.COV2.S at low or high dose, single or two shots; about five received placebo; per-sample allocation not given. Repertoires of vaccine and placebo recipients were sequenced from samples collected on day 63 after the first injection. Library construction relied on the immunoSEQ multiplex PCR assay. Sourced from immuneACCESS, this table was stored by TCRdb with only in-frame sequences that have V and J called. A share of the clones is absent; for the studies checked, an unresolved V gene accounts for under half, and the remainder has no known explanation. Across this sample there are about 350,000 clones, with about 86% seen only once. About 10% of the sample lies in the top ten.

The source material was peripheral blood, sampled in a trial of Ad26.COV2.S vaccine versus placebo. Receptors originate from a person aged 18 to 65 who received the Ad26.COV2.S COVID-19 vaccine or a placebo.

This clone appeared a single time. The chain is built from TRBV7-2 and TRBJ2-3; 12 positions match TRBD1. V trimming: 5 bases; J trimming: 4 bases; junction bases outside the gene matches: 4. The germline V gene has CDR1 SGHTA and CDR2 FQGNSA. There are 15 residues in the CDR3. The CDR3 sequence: CASSTGTGGPDTQYF. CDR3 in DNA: TGTGCCAGCAGCACCGGGACAGGGGGCCCAGATACGCAGTATTTT.

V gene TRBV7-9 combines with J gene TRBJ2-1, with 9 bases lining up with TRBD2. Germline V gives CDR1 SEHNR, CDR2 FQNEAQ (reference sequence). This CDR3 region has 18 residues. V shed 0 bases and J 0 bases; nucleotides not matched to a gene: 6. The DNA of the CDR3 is TGTGCCAGCAGCTTAGCGCTTGGCGGGGGGGCCTCCTACAATGAGCAGTTCTTC. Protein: CASSLALGGGASYNEQFF.

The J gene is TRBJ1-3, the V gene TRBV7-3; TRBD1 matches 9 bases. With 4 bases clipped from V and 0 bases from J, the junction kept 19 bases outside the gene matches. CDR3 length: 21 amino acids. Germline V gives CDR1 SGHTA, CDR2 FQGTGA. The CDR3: CASSSRGIRDRAPFSGNTIYF. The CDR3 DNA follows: TGTGCCAGCAGCTCTAGGGGAATTCGGGACAGGGCGCCCTTCTCTGGAAACACCATATATTTT.

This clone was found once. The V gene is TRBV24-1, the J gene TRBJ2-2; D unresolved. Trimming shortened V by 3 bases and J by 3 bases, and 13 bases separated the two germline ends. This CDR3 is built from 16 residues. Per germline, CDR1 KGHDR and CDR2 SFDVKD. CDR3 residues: CATSDVAPRDTGELFF. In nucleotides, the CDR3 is TGTGCCACCAGTGATGTAGCCCCACGGGACACCGGGGAGCTGTTTTTT.

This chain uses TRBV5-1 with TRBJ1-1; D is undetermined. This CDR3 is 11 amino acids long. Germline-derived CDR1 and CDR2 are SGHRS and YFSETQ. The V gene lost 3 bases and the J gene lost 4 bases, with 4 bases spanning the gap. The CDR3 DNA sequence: TGCGCCAGCAGCTCCCGCACTGAAGCTTTCTTT. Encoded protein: CASSSRTEAFF.

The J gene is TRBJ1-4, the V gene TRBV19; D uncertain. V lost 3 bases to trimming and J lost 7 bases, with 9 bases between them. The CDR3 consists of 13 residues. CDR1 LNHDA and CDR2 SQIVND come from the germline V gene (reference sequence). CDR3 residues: CASSIYWGEKLFF. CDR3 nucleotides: TGTGCCAGTAGTATCTACTGGGGTGAAAAACTGTTTTTT. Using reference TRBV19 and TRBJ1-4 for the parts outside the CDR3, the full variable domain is DGGITQSPKYLFRKEGQNVTLSCEQNLNHDAMYWYRQDPGQGLRLIYYSQIVNDFQKGDIAEGYSVSREKKESFPLTVTSAQKNPTAFYLCASSIYWGEKLFFGSGTQLSVL.

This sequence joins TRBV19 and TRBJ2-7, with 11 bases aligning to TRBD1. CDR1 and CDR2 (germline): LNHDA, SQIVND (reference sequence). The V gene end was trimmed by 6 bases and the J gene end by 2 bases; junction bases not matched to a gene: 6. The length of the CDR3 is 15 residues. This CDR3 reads CASRVGQGATYEQYF. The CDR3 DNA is TGTGCCAGTAGGGTCGGACAGGGGGCCACCTACGAGCAGTACTTC.

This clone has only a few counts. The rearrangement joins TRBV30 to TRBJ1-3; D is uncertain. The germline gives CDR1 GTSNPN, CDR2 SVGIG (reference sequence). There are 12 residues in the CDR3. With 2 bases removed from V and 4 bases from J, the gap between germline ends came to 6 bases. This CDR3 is CAWSPGGNTIYF. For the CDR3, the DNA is TGTGCCTGGAGTCCTGGGGGAAACACCATATATTTT.

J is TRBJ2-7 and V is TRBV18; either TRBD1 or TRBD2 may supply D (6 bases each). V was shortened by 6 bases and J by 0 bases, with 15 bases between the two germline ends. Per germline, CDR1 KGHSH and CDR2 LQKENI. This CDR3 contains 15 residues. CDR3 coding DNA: TGTGCCAGCTCCCCGGGGGCAGGGAGCTCCTACGAGCAGTACTTC. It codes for CASSPGAGSSYEQYF.

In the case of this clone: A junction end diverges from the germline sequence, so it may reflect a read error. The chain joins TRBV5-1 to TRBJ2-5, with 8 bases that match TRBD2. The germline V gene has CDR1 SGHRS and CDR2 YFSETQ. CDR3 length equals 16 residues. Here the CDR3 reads CASSLLGSGVQEPQYF. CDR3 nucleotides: TGCGCCAGCAGCTTGTTGGGTAGCGGGGTACAAGAGCCCCAGTACTTC.

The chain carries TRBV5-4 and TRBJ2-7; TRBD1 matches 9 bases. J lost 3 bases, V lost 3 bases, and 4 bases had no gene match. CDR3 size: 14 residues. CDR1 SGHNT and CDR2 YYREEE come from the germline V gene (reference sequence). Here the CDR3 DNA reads TGTGCCAGCAGCTACCGGGACAGGGACTACGAGCAGTACTTC. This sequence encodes CASSYRDRDYEQYF.

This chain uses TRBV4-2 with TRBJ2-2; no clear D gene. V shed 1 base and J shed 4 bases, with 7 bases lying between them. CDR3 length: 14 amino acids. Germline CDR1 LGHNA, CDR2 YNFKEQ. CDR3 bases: TGTGCCAGCAGCCAAGTTGGGGTCACCGGGGAGCTGTTTTTT. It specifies CASSQVGVTGELFF.

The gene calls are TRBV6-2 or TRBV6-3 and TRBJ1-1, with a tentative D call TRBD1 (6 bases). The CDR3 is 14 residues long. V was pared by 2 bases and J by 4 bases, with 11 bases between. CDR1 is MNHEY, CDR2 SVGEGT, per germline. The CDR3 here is CASSYQQGSTEAFF. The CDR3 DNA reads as TGTGCCAGCAGTTACCAACAGGGATCCACTGAAGCTTTCTTT.

CDR3 region: CSVEGPSGGVYNEQFF. CDR3 in DNA: TGCAGCGTTGAAGGCCCTAGCGGGGGGGTTTACAATGAGCAGTTCTTC. The genes are TRBV29-1 and TRBJ2-1, with 12 bases matching TRBD2. The length of the CDR3 is 16 residues. Unmatched junction bases numbered 5, after V lost 1 base and J lost 4 bases. Germline CDR1 and CDR2: SQVTM and ANQGSEA.

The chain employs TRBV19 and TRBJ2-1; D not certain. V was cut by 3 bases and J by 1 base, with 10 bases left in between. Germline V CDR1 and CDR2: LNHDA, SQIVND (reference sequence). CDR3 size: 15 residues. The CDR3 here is CASSMWSGSYNEQFF. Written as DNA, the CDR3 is TGTGCCAGTAGTATGTGGTCGGGTTCCTACAATGAGCAGTTCTTC.

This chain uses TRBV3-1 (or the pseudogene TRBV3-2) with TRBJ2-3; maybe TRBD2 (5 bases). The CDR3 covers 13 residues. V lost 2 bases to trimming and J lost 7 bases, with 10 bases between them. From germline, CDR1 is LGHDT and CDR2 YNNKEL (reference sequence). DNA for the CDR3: TGTGCCAGCAGCCAACCGGGGTCTAATACGCAGTATTTT. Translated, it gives CASSQPGSNTQYF.

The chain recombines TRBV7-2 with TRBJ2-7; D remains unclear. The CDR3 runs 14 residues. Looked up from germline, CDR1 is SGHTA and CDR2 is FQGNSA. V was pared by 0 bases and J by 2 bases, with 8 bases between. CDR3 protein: CASSLAFGTYEQYF. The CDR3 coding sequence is TGTGCCAGCAGCTTAGCCTTCGGCACCTACGAGCAGTACTTC.

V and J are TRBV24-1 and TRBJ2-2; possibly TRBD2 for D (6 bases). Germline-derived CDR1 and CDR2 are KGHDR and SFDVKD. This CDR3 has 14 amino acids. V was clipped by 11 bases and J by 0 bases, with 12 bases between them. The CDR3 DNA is TGTGCCAGCGGTAGCGGATCGAACACCGGGGAGCTGTTTTTT. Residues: CASGSGSNTGELFF.

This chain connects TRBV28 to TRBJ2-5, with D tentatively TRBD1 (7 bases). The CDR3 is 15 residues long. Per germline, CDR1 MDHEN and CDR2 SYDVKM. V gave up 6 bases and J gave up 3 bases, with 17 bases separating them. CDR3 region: CASRGGQHGEETQYF. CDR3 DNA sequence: TGTGCCAGCAGGGGGGGACAGCACGGTGAAGAGACCCAGTACTTC.

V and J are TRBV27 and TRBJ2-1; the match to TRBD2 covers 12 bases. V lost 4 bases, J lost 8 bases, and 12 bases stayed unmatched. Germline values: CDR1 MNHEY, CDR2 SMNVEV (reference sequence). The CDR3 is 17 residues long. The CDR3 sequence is CASSSQQLAGGLDEQFF. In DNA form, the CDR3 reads TGTGCCAGCAGTTCGCAGCAACTAGCGGGGGGTCTAGATGAGCAGTTCTTC.

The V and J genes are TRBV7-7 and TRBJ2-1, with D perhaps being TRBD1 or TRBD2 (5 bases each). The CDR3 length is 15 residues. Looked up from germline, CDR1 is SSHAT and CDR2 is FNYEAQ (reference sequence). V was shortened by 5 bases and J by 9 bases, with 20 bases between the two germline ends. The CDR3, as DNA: TGTGCCAGCAGCCCCGACTATGGAGTACAGGTTGAGCAGTTCTTC. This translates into CASSPDYGVQVEQFF.

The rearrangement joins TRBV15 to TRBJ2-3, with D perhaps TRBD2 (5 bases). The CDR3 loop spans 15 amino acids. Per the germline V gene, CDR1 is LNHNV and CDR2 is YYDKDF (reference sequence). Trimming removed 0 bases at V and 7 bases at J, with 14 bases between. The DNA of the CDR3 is TGTGCCACCAGCAGAGATAAGAAATCCGGGAATACGCAGTATTTT. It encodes CATSRDKKSGNTQYF. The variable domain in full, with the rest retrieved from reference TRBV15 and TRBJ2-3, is DAMVIQNPRYQVTQFGKPVTLSCSQTLNHNVMYWYQQKSSQAPKLLFHYYDKDFNNEADTPDNFQSRRPNTSFCFLDIRSPGLGDTAMYLCATSRDKKSGNTQYFGPGTRLTVL.

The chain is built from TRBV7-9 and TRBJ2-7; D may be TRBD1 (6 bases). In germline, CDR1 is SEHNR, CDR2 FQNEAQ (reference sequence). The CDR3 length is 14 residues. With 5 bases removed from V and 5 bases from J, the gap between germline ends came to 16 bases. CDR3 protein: CASSREQGLDEQYF. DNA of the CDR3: TGTGCCAGCAGCCGTGAACAGGGTTTGGACGAGCAGTACTTC.

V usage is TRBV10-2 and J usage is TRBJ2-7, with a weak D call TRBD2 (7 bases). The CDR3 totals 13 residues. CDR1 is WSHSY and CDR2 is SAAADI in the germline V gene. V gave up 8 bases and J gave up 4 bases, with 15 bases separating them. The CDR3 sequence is CASGFAGAYEQYF. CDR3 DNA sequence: TGCGCCAGCGGCTTCGCGGGGGCGTACGAGCAGTACTTC.

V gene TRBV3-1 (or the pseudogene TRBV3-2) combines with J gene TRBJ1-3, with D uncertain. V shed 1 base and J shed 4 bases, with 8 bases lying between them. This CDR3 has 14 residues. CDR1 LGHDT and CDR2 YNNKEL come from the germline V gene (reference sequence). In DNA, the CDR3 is TGTGCCAGCAGCCAAGCCTCAGCCGGAAACACCATATATTTT. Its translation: CASSQASAGNTIYF.

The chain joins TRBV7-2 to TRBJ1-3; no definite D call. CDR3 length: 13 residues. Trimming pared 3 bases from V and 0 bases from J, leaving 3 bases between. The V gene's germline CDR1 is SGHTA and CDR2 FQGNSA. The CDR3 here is CASSFHSGNTIYF. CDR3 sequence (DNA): TGTGCCAGCAGCTTTCACTCTGGAAACACCATATATTTT. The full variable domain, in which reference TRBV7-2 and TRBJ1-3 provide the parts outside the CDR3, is GAGVSQSPSNKVTEKGKDVELRCDPISGHTALYWYRQSLGQGLEFLIYFQGNSAPDKSGLPSDRFSAERTGGSVSTLTIQRTQQEDSAVYLCASSFHSGNTIYFGEGSWLTVV.

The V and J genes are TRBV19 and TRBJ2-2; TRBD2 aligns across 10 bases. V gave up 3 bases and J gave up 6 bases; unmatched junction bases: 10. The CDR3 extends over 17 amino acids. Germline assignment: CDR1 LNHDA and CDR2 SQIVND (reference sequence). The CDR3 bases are TGTGCCAGTAGTATCCGGGCTAGCGGGAGTTACCCCGGGGAGCTGTTTTTT. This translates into CASSIRASGSYPGELFF.

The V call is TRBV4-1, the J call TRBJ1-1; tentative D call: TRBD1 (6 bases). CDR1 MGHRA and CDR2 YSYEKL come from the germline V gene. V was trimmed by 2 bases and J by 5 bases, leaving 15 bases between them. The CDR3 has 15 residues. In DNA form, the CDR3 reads TGCGCCAGCAGCCAAAACAGGGTAATTCAAACTGAAGCTTTCTTT. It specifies CASSQNRVIQTEAFF.

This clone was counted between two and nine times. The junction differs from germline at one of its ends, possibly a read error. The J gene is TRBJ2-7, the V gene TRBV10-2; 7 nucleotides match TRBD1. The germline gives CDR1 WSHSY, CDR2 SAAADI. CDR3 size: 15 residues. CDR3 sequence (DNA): TGCGCCAGCAGAGAGTACCTAGGGGGCGTCTACGAGCAGTACTTC. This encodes CASREYLGGVYEQYF.